This passage covers 26 T cell receptor beta chains from one sample sequenced in a study of T cell responses to AZD1222 COVID-19 vaccine. The assay was immunoSEQ multiplex PCR, and TCRdb's table has in-frame clones only and misses some. The sample records some 200,000 clones, about 93% being singletons. Sample: peripheral blood, taken on day 0 of MenACWY control vaccination. Source of these receptors: an adult in good health.

The chain links TRBV20-1 to TRBJ1-5; unclear D gene. Germline V lookup: CDR1 DFQATT, CDR2 SNEGSKA (reference sequence). V was cut by 3 bases and J by 2 bases, with 11 bases left in between. The CDR3 covers 14 residues. The CDR3 DNA reads as TGCAGTGCTAGTCTGTCGTCGGGCAATCAGCCCCAGCATTTT. Protein sequence: CSASLSSGNQPQHF.

The V call is TRBV4-3, the J call TRBJ1-2, with TRBD1 matching 7 bases. The V and J ends lost 1 base and 3 bases, in that order; junction bases with no gene match: 14. Germline lookup yields CDR1 LGHNA and CDR2 YSLEER. The CDR3 covers 18 residues. The CDR3 protein is CASSQVAGGNRGDYGYTF. DNA for the CDR3: TGCGCCAGCAGCCAAGTGGCAGGGGGAAACAGAGGGGACTATGGCTACACCTTC.

The chain uses TRBV9 and TRBJ2-7; D remains ambiguous. The CDR3 totals 15 residues. Germline assignment: CDR1 SGDLS and CDR2 YYNGEE. V dropped 0 bases and J dropped 0 bases, with 10 bases sitting between them. This CDR3 is CASSVAGSSSYEQYF. CDR3 sequence (DNA): TGTGCCAGCAGCGTAGCGGGTTCCAGCTCCTACGAGCAGTACTTC.

This clone has just one count. This CDR3 is CASSYSGGPSGETQYF. CDR3 DNA: TGCGCCAGCAGCTATAGCGGGGGCCCTTCTGGGGAGACCCAGTACTTC. The chain uses TRBV5-1 and TRBJ2-5; 9 positions agree with TRBD2. Germline assignment: CDR1 SGHRS and CDR2 YFSETQ. J gave up 5 bases and V 3 bases, and 11 bases lay outside the gene matches. This CDR3 comprises 16 residues.

The V call is TRBV11-2, the J call TRBJ2-1; tentatively, D is TRBD1 or TRBD2 (5 bases each). CDR1 is SGHAT and CDR2 is FQNNGV in the germline V gene. V lost 2 bases to trimming and J lost 2 bases, with 13 bases between them. There are 16 residues in the CDR3. CDR3 in amino acids: CASSLSNRGTYNEQFF. The CDR3 DNA sequence: TGTGCCAGCAGCTTAAGTAACCGGGGCACCTACAATGAGCAGTTCTTC.

The genes are TRBV27 and TRBJ2-7, with D maybe TRBD1 (5 bases). Germline V gene sequence: CDR1 MNHEY, CDR2 SMNVEV (reference sequence). The V gene lost 3 bases and the J gene lost 0 bases, with 9 bases spanning the gap. The CDR3 consists of 14 residues. The DNA of the CDR3 is TGTGCCAGCAGTTTGGAAGGGGCCTCCTACGAGCAGTACTTC. Translating gives CASSLEGASYEQYF.

The V gene is TRBV3-1 (or the pseudogene TRBV3-2), the J gene TRBJ1-5; D not resolved. The CDR3 is 16 amino acids. V was cut by 0 bases and J by 0 bases, with 9 bases left in between. Germline-derived CDR1 and CDR2 are LGHDT and YNNKEL (reference sequence). CDR3 sequence reads: CASSQDRQYSNQPQHF. In DNA, the CDR3 is TGTGCCAGCAGCCAAGACAGGCAATATAGCAATCAGCCCCAGCATTTT.

This chain joins TRBV3-1 (or the pseudogene TRBV3-2) and TRBJ1-2, with TRBD1 matching over 7 bases. The ends lost 3 bases at V and 8 bases at J; junction bases unmatched: 9. CDR3 size: 14 residues. From germline, CDR1 is LGHDT and CDR2 YNNKEL (reference sequence). The CDR3 loop reads CASSHLGQVGGYTF. CDR3 bases: TGTGCCAGCAGCCACCTAGGACAGGTCGGCGGCTACACCTTC.

The rearrangement links TRBV25-1 to TRBJ2-6; tentatively, D is TRBD2 (6 bases). This CDR3 has 18 amino acids. Trimming removed 8 bases from V and 0 bases from J, with 20 bases in between. Germline values: CDR1 MGHDK, CDR2 SYGVNS. CDR3 loop: CASGGARGFYSGANVLTF. CDR3 nucleotides: TGTGCCAGCGGAGGAGCTCGGGGGTTCTACTCTGGGGCCAACGTCCTGACTTTC.

The rearrangement links TRBV12-5 to TRBJ1-1, with TRBD1 as a possible D gene (5 bases). The CDR3 loop spans 13 amino acids. V lost 0 bases and J lost 8, with 10 bases in between. In germline, CDR1 is LGHNT, CDR2 FRNRAP. DNA for the CDR3: TGTGCTAGTGGTTTGGTACAGAACAGGGAAGCTTTCTTT. Translated, it gives CASGLVQNREAFF.

A note on this clone: Other DNA variants within this sample encode the same CDR3. This chain joins TRBV5-1 and TRBJ1-1; D unclear. Germline CDR1 and CDR2: SGHRS and YFSETQ. V was cut by 0 bases and J by 1 base, with 7 bases left in between. The CDR3 has 14 residues. CDR3 sequence reads: CASSLAGGNTEAFF. In DNA form, the CDR3 reads TGCGCCAGCAGCTTGGCGGGAGGGAACACTGAAGCTTTCTTT.

The rearrangement joins TRBV6-4 to TRBJ1-1, with D unclear. The CDR3 consists of 15 residues. The V end was cut by 0 bases, the J end by 0 bases, with 8 bases between. Germline V lookup: CDR1 MRHNA, CDR2 SNTAGT. CDR3 sequence (DNA): TGTGCCAGCAGTGACTCTCCCCCTATGAACACTGAAGCTTTCTTT. Translated: CASSDSPPMNTEAFF.

The chain has TRBV6-5 and TRBJ2-6; D is undetermined. Germline V CDR1 and CDR2: MNHEY, SVGAGI. Trimming cost V 4 bases and J 0 bases, with 7 bases left between them. The CDR3 runs 15 residues. CDR3 in amino acids: CASSLLRSGANVLTF. CDR3 sequence (DNA): TGTGCCAGCAGTTTGTTGCGCTCTGGGGCCAACGTCCTGACTTTC.

The chain employs TRBV5-6 and TRBJ1-3; D ambiguous. The CDR3 covers 15 residues. The germline V gene encodes CDR1 SGHDT and CDR2 YYEEEE. V was shortened by 5 bases and J by 0 bases, with 12 bases between the two germline ends. CDR3 protein: CASRTTGNSGNTIYF. Written as DNA, the CDR3 is TGTGCCAGCAGGACGACGGGGAACTCTGGAAACACCATATATTTT.

The chain carries TRBV5-4 and TRBJ2-7; D may be TRBD1 or TRBD2 (5 bases each). The CDR3 length is 13 residues. V was shortened by 4 bases and J by 10 bases, with 18 bases between the two germline ends. Per germline, CDR1 SGHNT and CDR2 YYREEE (reference sequence). For the CDR3, the DNA is TGTGCCAGCAGCGCAGGGACGGAGAAGACACAGTACTTC. This translates into CASSAGTEKTQYF.

V is TRBV2 and J is TRBJ2-2; TRBD2 is a possible D gene (6 bases). Trimming removed 7 bases from V and 6 bases from J, with 12 bases in between. The CDR3 runs 13 residues. Germline V gene sequence: CDR1 SNHLY, CDR2 FYNNEI. The CDR3 here is CASTPWGAGELFF. The CDR3 bases are TGTGCCAGCACCCCCTGGGGGGCCGGGGAGCTGTTTTTT. Full variable domain (rest looked up from reference TRBV2 and TRBJ2-2): EPEVTQTPSHQVTQMGQEVILRCVPISNHLYFYWYRQILGQKVEFLVSFYNNEISEKSEIFDDQFSVERPDGSNFTLKIRSTKLEDSAMYFCASTPWGAGELFFGEGSRLTVL.

The chain couples TRBV5-1 to TRBJ1-2; D not resolved. V lost 4 bases to trimming and J lost 5 bases, with 18 bases between them. This CDR3 has 15 residues. From germline, CDR1 is SGHRS and CDR2 YFSETQ. CDR3 residues: CASSPLPGSAYGYTF. CDR3 sequence (DNA): TGCGCCAGCAGCCCCCTCCCGGGCAGCGCGTATGGCTACACCTTC.

This clone was found a few times. The CDR3 spells CASSLDREGTEAFF. The CDR3 DNA reads TGCGCCAGCAGCTTGGACAGGGAAGGCACTGAAGCTTTCTTT. V gene TRBV5-1 combines with J gene TRBJ1-1, with TRBD1 as a possible D gene (6 bases). V shed 0 bases and J shed 4 bases, with 10 bases lying between them. The CDR3 consists of 14 residues. Germline V lookup: CDR1 SGHRS, CDR2 YFSETQ. Full variable domain (remainder filled in from reference TRBV5-1 and TRBJ1-1): KAGVTQTPRYLIKTRGQQVTLSCSPISGHRSVSWYQQTPGQGLQFLFEYFSETQRNKGNFPGRFSGRQFSNSRSEMNVSTLELGDSALYLCASSLDREGTEAFFGQGTRLTVV.

The J gene is TRBJ1-3, the V gene TRBV7-2; D remains ambiguous. Germline V gene lookup returns CDR1 SGHTA and CDR2 FQGNSA. CDR3 length equals 13 residues. Trimming removed 4 bases at V and 4 bases at J, with 8 bases between. This CDR3 reads CASSSRHGNTIYF. The DNA for the CDR3 is TGTGCCAGCAGCTCCCGTCACGGAAACACCATATATTTT.

The V call is TRBV19, the J call TRBJ1-3; possibly TRBD1 for D (6 bases). The length of the CDR3 is 19 residues. Germline V gene sequence: CDR1 LNHDA, CDR2 SQIVND (reference sequence). V lost 5 bases and J 0 bases, leaving 23 bases between the germline ends. This CDR3 is CASSSPTGKTGHSGNTIYF. The CDR3 region has the DNA TGTGCCAGTAGTTCGCCAACAGGGAAGACGGGACACTCTGGAAACACCATATATTTT.

A word on this clone: This specimen includes other DNA sequences encoding the same CDR3. The V gene is TRBV6-5, the J gene TRBJ1-2; D gene ambiguous. Germline CDR1 is MNHEY and CDR2 is SVGAGI. The V gene lost 2 bases and the J gene lost 2 bases, with 6 bases spanning the gap. This CDR3 region has 13 residues. The CDR3 protein is CASSYTGNYGYTF. The CDR3 bases are TGTGCCAGCAGTTACACCGGAAACTATGGCTACACCTTC.

V is TRBV10-3 and J is TRBJ1-2; D is uncertain. CDR1 is ENHRY and CDR2 is SYGVKD in the germline V gene. This CDR3 has 13 residues. V shed 0 bases and J shed 3 bases, with 5 bases lying between them. CDR3 amino acids: CAISESEDYGYTF. In DNA, the CDR3 is TGTGCCATCAGTGAGTCAGAGGACTATGGCTACACCTTC.

The V gene is TRBV6-5, the J gene TRBJ1-3, with 7 bases identical to TRBD1. The CDR3 contains 15 residues. J gave up 0 bases and V 4 bases, and 3 bases lay outside the gene matches. Germline V gene lookup returns CDR1 MNHEY and CDR2 SVGAGI. The CDR3 sequence is CASSWDSNSGNTIYF. The CDR3 DNA is TGTGCCAGCAGTTGGGACAGCAACTCTGGAAACACCATATATTTT.

V gene TRBV30 combines with J gene TRBJ1-3, with 7 bases fitting TRBD1. Losses at the gene ends were 8 bases for V and 3 bases for J; bases not matched to a gene: 19. This CDR3 has 17 amino acids. The germline V gene encodes CDR1 GTSNPN and CDR2 SVGIG (reference sequence). This chain's CDR3 is CARLERDRALGGNTIYF. Here the CDR3 DNA reads TGTGCCCGACTTGAAAGAGACAGGGCCCTAGGTGGAAACACCATATATTTT. Full variable domain (outside the CDR3, taken from reference TRBV30 and TRBJ1-3): SQTIHQWPATLVQPVGSPLSLECTVEGTSNPNLYWYRQAAGRGLQLLFYSVGIGQISSEVPQNLSASRPQDRQFILSSKKLLLSDSGFYLCARLERDRALGGNTIYFGEGSWLTVV.

The chain uses TRBV7-6 and TRBJ2-7, with 9 bases aligning to TRBD1. The V gene end was trimmed by 5 bases and the J gene end by 1 base; junction bases not matched to a gene: 3. CDR1 is SGHVS and CDR2 is FNYEAQ in the germline V gene. The CDR3 sequence is 14 residues long. Here the CDR3 DNA reads TGTGCCAGCAGCAAGGGACAGGGATCCTACGAGCAGTACTTC. As protein: CASSKGQGSYEQYF.

The chain uses TRBV6-5 and TRBJ1-1, with D tentatively TRBD1 (5 bases). Trimming shortened V by 7 bases and J by 4 bases, and 19 bases separated the two germline ends. The length of the CDR3 is 15 residues. Per the germline V gene, CDR1 is MNHEY and CDR2 is SVGAGI. CDR3 loop: CASTPEWGGGTEAFF. The DNA for the CDR3 is TGTGCCAGCACCCCAGAGTGGGGGGGTGGCACTGAAGCTTTCTTT.